The 18 T cell receptor beta chains in this list originate from one sample, sequenced in a study of blood T cell repertoires in COVID-19. Profiled with immunoSEQ multiplex PCR; TCRdb holds only in-frame clones, not every one. The table records about 220,000 clones, just over 85% of them present only once. Sequenced sample: PBMCs or T cells enriched from blood (not recorded which). The receptors come from a woman aged 50 to 60 with acute COVID-19.

The V gene is TRBV12-3 or TRBV12-4, the J gene TRBJ1-2; 8 nucleotides line up with TRBD1. The CDR3 is made up of 13 amino acids. J lost 6 bases, V lost 4 bases, and 4 bases had no gene match. CDR3 residues: CASSSWTGHGYTF. For the CDR3, the DNA is TGTGCCAGCAGTTCGTGGACAGGGCATGGCTACACCTTC.

This CDR3 reads CASSLGGLSGYTF. CDR3 nucleotide sequence: TGTGCCAGCAGCCTCGGGGGATTGTCGGGCTACACCTTC. The chain links TRBV7-8 to TRBJ1-2; a weak D match, TRBD1 (5 bases). The CDR3 loop spans 13 amino acids. The V gene's germline CDR1 is SGHVS and CDR2 FQNEAQ. V was cut by 5 bases and J by 8 bases, with 15 bases left in between.

V gene TRBV6-5 combines with J gene TRBJ2-5; 7 bases fit TRBD1. CDR1 and CDR2 from the germline V gene are MNHEY and SVGAGI. The CDR3 sequence is 15 residues long. V shed 6 bases, J shed 4 bases, and the junction held 11 bases outside the gene matches. Written as DNA, the CDR3 is TGTGCCAGCAGCCCCCAGACAGGGCGGCGAGAGACCCAGTACTTC. Encoded protein: CASSPQTGRRETQYF.

This clone was seen only once. V is TRBV30 and J is TRBJ1-6, with D possibly being TRBD1 (5 bases). The CDR3 extends over 14 amino acids. Trimming removed 2 bases at V and 9 bases at J, with 14 bases between. Germline V lookup: CDR1 GTSNPN, CDR2 SVGIG (reference sequence). DNA for the CDR3: TGTGCCTGGAGTCTAGGAGGGGACGGTTCACCCCTCCACTTT. Encoded protein: CAWSLGGDGSPLHF.

This clone was seen only once. V gene TRBV28 combines with J gene TRBJ2-5; maybe TRBD2 (5 bases). This CDR3 comprises 14 residues. The V gene's germline CDR1 is MDHEN and CDR2 SYDVKM. V was cut by 5 bases and J by 3 bases, with 13 bases left in between. CDR3 loop: CASSPLKREETQYF. CDR3 bases: TGTGCCAGCAGTCCCCTGAAGAGGGAAGAGACCCAGTACTTC.

The rearrangement joins TRBV28 to TRBJ2-7; 13 nucleotides match TRBD2. Germline values: CDR1 MDHEN, CDR2 SYDVKM. The CDR3 loop spans 16 amino acids. V gave up 2 bases and J gave up 4 bases; unmatched junction bases: 5. CDR3 region: CASSLLGLAGAYEQYF. The CDR3 coding sequence is TGTGCCAGCAGTTTACTTGGACTAGCGGGGGCGTACGAGCAGTACTTC.

CDR3: CASSQGPLGTGANEKLFF. DNA for the CDR3: TGTGCCAGCAGCCAAGGCCCCCTCGGGACAGGTGCTAATGAAAAACTGTTTTTT. This rearrangement joins TRBV4-2 to TRBJ1-4; 8 bases align to TRBD1. V gave up 1 base and J gave up 3 bases; unmatched junction bases: 10. CDR3 length: 18 amino acids. CDR1 and CDR2 (germline): LGHNA, YNFKEQ.

V gene TRBV29-1 combines with J gene TRBJ2-7; tentatively, D is TRBD2 (6 bases). CDR3 length: 12 residues. Germline lookup yields CDR1 SQVTM and CDR2 ANQGSEA. V dropped 7 bases and J dropped 3 bases, with 13 bases sitting between them. CDR3 DNA: TGCAGCGGATCGGACTATATCTACGAGCAGTACTTC. It translates to CSGSDYIYEQYF.

The CDR3 region is CASSGSGQGSYEQYF. The CDR3 nucleotides read TGTGCCAGCAGTGGGTCCGGACAGGGGTCTTACGAGCAGTACTTC. This chain connects TRBV2 to TRBJ2-7, with 9 positions matching TRBD1. CDR3 size: 15 residues. Germline assignment: CDR1 SNHLY and CDR2 FYNNEI. Germline trimming cut 4 bases from V and 4 bases from J; bases unmatched to any gene: 8.

The rearrangement links TRBV5-1 to TRBJ1-1; D is unresolved. This CDR3 has 15 amino acids. Germline loops: CDR1 SGHRS, CDR2 YFSETQ. Trimming shortened V by 1 base and J by 1 base, and 11 bases separated the two germline ends. The CDR3 loop reads CASSLQLSWNTEAFF. CDR3 bases: TGCGCCAGCAGCTTGCAACTTTCATGGAACACTGAAGCTTTCTTT.

J is TRBJ1-1 and V is TRBV5-1; D is possibly TRBD1 (5 bases). The CDR3 sequence is 15 residues long. V lost 4 bases and J 5 bases, leaving 18 bases between the germline ends. The germline V gene encodes CDR1 SGHRS and CDR2 YFSETQ. Written as DNA, the CDR3 is TGCGCCAGCAGCCCAGACCCCGGGGGGGTTACTGAAGCTTTCTTT. Amino acid sequence: CASSPDPGGVTEAFF.

This clone came up a few times. The rearrangement links TRBV28 to TRBJ1-2; D ambiguous. The CDR3 loop spans 12 amino acids. CDR1 and CDR2 (germline): MDHEN, SYDVKM. V was shortened by 1 base and J by 4 bases, with 4 bases between the two germline ends. CDR3 in amino acids: CASSLLSYGYTF. The CDR3 nucleotides read TGTGCCAGCAGTTTATTATCCTATGGCTACACCTTC.

The genes are TRBV27 and TRBJ2-3; 7 bases fit TRBD2. V shed 2 bases, J shed 5 bases, and the junction held 4 bases outside the gene matches. The CDR3 covers 14 residues. CDR1 MNHEY and CDR2 SMNVEV come from the germline V gene (reference sequence). CDR3 DNA: TGTGCCAGCAGTTTACGAGGGAGGGGAGATACGCAGTATTTT. Translating it yields CASSLRGRGDTQYF.

V gene TRBV3-1 (or the pseudogene TRBV3-2) combines with J gene TRBJ2-1; TRBD2 matches 11 bases. Germline CDR1 LGHDT, CDR2 YNNKEL (reference sequence). There are 18 residues in the CDR3. The trim removed 1 base at V and 0 bases at J, leaving 5 bases unmatched. The CDR3 bases are TGTGCCAGCAGCCAAGGACTAGCGGGACCGTACTCCTACAATGAGCAGTTCTTC. Translating gives CASSQGLAGPYSYNEQFF.

The chain has TRBV9 and TRBJ2-2; TRBD2 aligns across 10 bases. The CDR3 totals 17 residues. Germline CDR1 SGDLS, CDR2 YYNGEE. V lost 2 bases to trimming and J lost 5 bases; unmatched junction nucleotides: 9. CDR3 DNA sequence: TGTGCCAGCAGCGTGGGGGGACTAGCGAGAGGGACCGGGGAGCTGTTTTTT. Translated, it gives CASSVGGLARGTGELFF.

The chain uses TRBV7-9 and TRBJ1-3; no reliable D call. V lost 3 bases and J lost 0, with 9 bases in between. Looked up from germline, CDR1 is SEHNR and CDR2 is FQNEAQ (reference sequence). This CDR3 region has 15 residues. As DNA, the CDR3 is TGTGCCAGCAGCTTTGGCCCAAGCTCTGGAAACACCATATATTTT. Protein: CASSFGPSSGNTIYF.

This clone appeared once. The CDR3: CASSRSGVFNNEQFF. The CDR3 region has the DNA TGTGCCAGCAGTCGTTCGGGGGTCTTTAACAATGAGCAGTTCTTC. The chain combines TRBV28 with TRBJ2-1, with D tentatively TRBD2 (6 bases). Trimming removed 5 bases from V and 5 bases from J, with 16 bases in between. Germline CDR1 MDHEN, CDR2 SYDVKM. CDR3 size: 15 residues.

This clone showed up just a few times. This rearrangement joins TRBV29-1 to TRBJ1-3; D is ambiguous. V was cut by 4 bases and J by 2 bases, with 18 bases left in between. The CDR3 runs to 16 residues. Per the germline V gene, CDR1 is SQVTM and CDR2 is ANQGSEA. The chain's CDR3 is CSVVGEDWTAGNTIYF. The CDR3 region has the DNA TGCAGCGTTGTCGGGGAGGACTGGACCGCTGGAAACACCATATATTTT.